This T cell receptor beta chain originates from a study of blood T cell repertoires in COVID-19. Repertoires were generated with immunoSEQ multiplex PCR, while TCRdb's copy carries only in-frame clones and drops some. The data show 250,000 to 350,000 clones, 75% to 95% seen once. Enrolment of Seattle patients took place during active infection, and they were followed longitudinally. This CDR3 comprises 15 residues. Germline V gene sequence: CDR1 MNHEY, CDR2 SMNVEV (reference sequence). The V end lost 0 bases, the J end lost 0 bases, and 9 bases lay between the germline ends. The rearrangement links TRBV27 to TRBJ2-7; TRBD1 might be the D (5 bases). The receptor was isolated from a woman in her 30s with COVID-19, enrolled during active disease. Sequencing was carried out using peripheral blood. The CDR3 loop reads CASSLSPTVSYEQYF. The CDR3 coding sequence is TGTGCCAGCAGTTTATCGCCGACAGTCTCCTACGAGCAGTACTTC.